This TCR beta chain was sequenced during a study of Graves' ophthalmopathy and Graves' hyperthyroidism. As the template, RNA transcripts were used to amplify TCR beta CDR3 regions. First-round RT-PCR employed HTBI primers, with a second-round multiplex PCR after it. TCRdb itself ran the multiplex PCR reads through MiXCR, one entry per CDR3 protein. Counted here are around 400,000 distinct CDR3 sequences, about a sixth occurring once; the ten biggest clones make up 1.5% to 2%. Study-level points and caveats: Built on 13 signatures, a model told ophthalmopathy apart from stable hyperthyroidism with approximately 88% sensitivity and approximately 81% specificity.

Having ophthalmopathy, the donors showed moderate-to-severe activity, CAS ≥3 and NOSPECS ≥4, with disease lasting under 3 months. Ineligible for inclusion were patients with other autoimmune diseases, uncontrolled infections, pregnancy or lactation. About this clonotype itself: The target antigen is unknown.

V shed 0 bases and J shed 1 base, with 12 bases lying between them. There are 16 residues in the CDR3. Looked up from germline, CDR1 is LGHDT and CDR2 is YNNKEL (reference sequence). The sequence derives from a woman younger than 30 with Graves' ophthalmopathy. The chain has TRBV3-1 and TRBJ1-1; D uncertain. The sample consisted of peripheral blood. As DNA, the CDR3 is TGTGCCAGCAGCCAAGATTACCGTGCGGGGAACACTGAAGCTTTCTTT. It is translated as CASSQDYRAGNTEAFF.